The 16 T cell receptor beta chains presented below share a single source sample, sequenced in a study of blood T cell repertoires in COVID-19. The data were produced by immunoSEQ multiplex PCR, yet TCRdb's version contains in-frame clones alone and is incomplete. This sample yields approximately 49,000 clones, of which roughly 88% are seen a single time; approximately 2.9% belongs to the top ten. The sample taken for sequencing was peripheral blood. The origin of the receptors is a man aged 50-60 years with active COVID-19.

The chain joins TRBV6-5 to TRBJ1-4, with D perhaps TRBD1 (5 bases). Trimming took off 0 bases at V and 3 bases at J, with 5 bases between the two ends. Germline assignment: CDR1 MNHEY and CDR2 SVGAGI. The CDR3 has 14 amino acids. The DNA for the CDR3 is TGTGCCAGCAGTTACTCAGGGGCTAATGAAAAACTGTTTTTT. It translates to CASSYSGANEKLFF.

The CDR3 here is CATSRAIGENSGNTIYF. CDR3 in DNA: TGTGCCACCAGCAGGGCGATCGGGGAAAACTCTGGAAACACCATATATTTT. V gene TRBV15 combines with J gene TRBJ1-3; unclear D gene. This CDR3 is 17 amino acids long. Per the germline V gene, CDR1 is LNHNV and CDR2 is YYDKDF (reference sequence). Trimming pared 3 bases from V and 0 bases from J, leaving 15 bases between.

J is TRBJ2-7 and V is TRBV4-3, with 15 bases matching TRBD2. CDR3 length equals 15 residues. In germline, CDR1 is LGHNA, CDR2 YSLEER. J gave up 6 bases and V 3 bases, and 3 bases lay outside the gene matches. The chain's CDR3 is CASSHGTSGGFEQYF. CDR3 nucleotides: TGCGCCAGCAGCCACGGGACTAGCGGGGGGTTCGAGCAGTACTTC.

The chain employs TRBV30 and TRBJ2-3, with D possibly being TRBD2 (6 bases). Per the germline V gene, CDR1 is GTSNPN and CDR2 is SVGIG (reference sequence). The length of the CDR3 is 13 residues. Trimming left V 3 bases short and J 3 bases short, with 10 bases between. CDR3 residues: CAWSGGKTDTQYF. In DNA, the CDR3 is TGTGCCTGGAGCGGGGGAAAAACAGATACGCAGTATTTT.

V and J are TRBV20-1 and TRBJ2-7; weak D call: TRBD1 (5 bases). This CDR3 is built from 11 residues. Germline CDR1 and CDR2: DFQATT and SNEGSKA (reference sequence). Trimming pared 4 bases from V and 6 bases from J, leaving 10 bases between. CDR3 amino acids: CSAKRQTEQYF. CDR3 DNA sequence: TGCAGTGCTAAACGACAGACCGAGCAGTACTTC.

This clone was counted a single time. The V gene is TRBV11-1, the J gene TRBJ1-1; D might be TRBD1 (5 bases). This CDR3 has 15 amino acids. V lost 4 bases, J lost 0 bases, and 12 bases lay in between. Germline V gene data show CDR1 as SGHAT and CDR2 as FQDESV (reference sequence). The CDR3: CASSWGITMNTEAFF. The CDR3 nucleotides read TGTGCCAGCAGCTGGGGCATAACCATGAACACTGAAGCTTTCTTT.

This clone was seen only once. The J gene is TRBJ1-1, the V gene TRBV6-6; 8 nucleotides agree with TRBD1. Germline lookup yields CDR1 MNHNY and CDR2 SVGAGI (reference sequence). The V gene end was trimmed by 2 bases and the J gene end by 1 base; junction bases not matched to a gene: 3. The CDR3 covers 15 residues. The CDR3 nucleotides are TGTGCCAGCAGTTACCCCGGACAGGGGAACACTGAAGCTTTCTTT. This encodes CASSYPGQGNTEAFF.

The chain links TRBV3-1 (or the pseudogene TRBV3-2) to TRBJ2-5; D call uncertain. The V end lost 8 bases, the J end lost 5 bases, and 9 bases lay between the germline ends. Looked up from germline, CDR1 is LGHDT and CDR2 is YNNKEL (reference sequence). The CDR3 runs to 11 residues. The CDR3 loop is CASVGWETQYF. In nucleotides, the CDR3 is TGTGCCAGCGTCGGTTGGGAGACCCAGTACTTC.

This CDR3 is CASSSLAGGPKNIQYF. As DNA, the CDR3 is TGTGCCAGCAGTTCACTAGCGGGGGGGCCCAAAAACATTCAGTACTTC. V usage is TRBV11-2 and J usage is TRBJ2-4, with 13 bases that match TRBD2. Germline CDR1 reads SGHAT; CDR2 reads FQNNGV. V shed 6 bases, J shed 2 bases, and the junction held 4 bases outside the gene matches. The CDR3 runs 16 residues.

This chain joins TRBV4-1 and TRBJ1-6; 7 bases agree with TRBD1. CDR1 and CDR2 from the germline V gene are MGHRA and YSYEKL. Losses at the gene ends were 1 base for V and 7 bases for J; bases not matched to a gene: 7. The CDR3 sequence is 16 residues long. The CDR3 DNA follows: TGCGCCAGCAGCCAAGGGATGGGACAGCTGAATTCACCCCTCCACTTT. Its translation is CASSQGMGQLNSPLHF.

The chain uses TRBV30 and TRBJ2-7, with a weak D call TRBD2 (6 bases). V lost 3 bases to trimming and J lost 3 bases, with 18 bases between them. The V gene's germline CDR1 is GTSNPN and CDR2 SVGIG (reference sequence). CDR3 length equals 15 residues. CDR3 region: CAWSSTLATSYEQYV. DNA of the CDR3: TGTGCCTGGAGCTCAACCCTAGCGACAAGCTACGAGCAGTACGTC.

The chain recombines TRBV7-9 with TRBJ2-2, with 12 bases matching TRBD2. The length of the CDR3 is 16 residues. Unmatched junction bases numbered 6, after V lost 5 bases and J lost 5 bases. Germline CDR1 is SEHNR and CDR2 is FQNEAQ (reference sequence). The CDR3 DNA is TGTGCCAGCAGCCAGGACGGGACTAGCGGGACCGGGGAGCTGTTTTTT. Protein product: CASSQDGTSGTGELFF.

The chain has TRBV14 and TRBJ1-1; weak D call: TRBD1 (6 bases). The germline gives CDR1 SGHDN, CDR2 FVKESK. Trimming left V 4 bases short and J 3 bases short, with 21 bases between. The CDR3 contains 17 residues. The CDR3 nucleotides read TGTGCCAGCAGCCTAAACTCCGGACAGTTCAAGTACACTGAAGCTTTCTTT. Its translation is CASSLNSGQFKYTEAFF.

CDR3 in DNA: TGCGCCAGCAGCTTGAGACTAGCGGGGGATATCACCGGGGAGCTGTTTTTT. This codes for CASSLRLAGDITGELFF. V usage is TRBV5-1 and J usage is TRBJ2-2; 12 bases map to TRBD2. The germline V gene has CDR1 SGHRS and CDR2 YFSETQ. CDR3 length equals 17 residues. The J segment lost 4 bases and the V segment lost 1 base, leaving 5 bases of the junction unmatched.

V is TRBV6-5 and J is TRBJ1-2, with unresolved D. The CDR3 loop spans 10 amino acids. CDR1 and CDR2 (germline): MNHEY, SVGAGI. CDR3 in DNA: TGTCCCATCTCGGGGAATGGCTACACCTTC. It yields the protein CPISGNGYTF.

The chain combines TRBV21-1 with TRBJ1-1; the D call of TRBD1 is as the table states it, not checked on the DNA. TRBV21-1 is tagged as a pseudogene. The CDR3 sequence is 19 residues long. The CDR3, as DNA: TGTGCCAGCAGCCCCCCTGGGGGACAGGGGGACCCCATGAACACTGAAGCTTTCTTT. This codes for CASSPPGGQGDPMNTEAFF.